This T cell receptor beta chain was retrieved from a study of cytomegalovirus exposure and HLA in healthy donors. Notes on the study in general: Per published reports, the classifier diagnosed cytomegalovirus status with high specificity and sensitivity. The authors confirmed in vitro that three CMV-associated chains were specific for CMV antigens.

Nominally healthy donors provided the samples, though records likely missed some immune exposures. As concerns this clone: Its target is not known.

Amplification used 60 Vbeta primers and 13 Jbeta primers. The method was immunoSEQ multiplex PCR; TCRdb's version includes in-frame clones alone and lacks a portion of them. The table shows 200,000 to 250,000 clones, with roughly 85% occurring only once. The source is a man aged 18 to 29 in good health and CMV-seronegative. Sequences were obtained from PBMCs.

The chain's CDR3 is CASSLELAGTDTQYF. The CDR3 DNA reads TGTGCCAGCAGCTTAGAACTAGCGGGGACAGATACGCAGTATTTT. The chain is built from TRBV7-2 and TRBJ2-3, with 10 bases lining up with TRBD2. The germline V gene has CDR1 SGHTA and CDR2 FQGNSA. Trimming at V came to 1 base and at J to 3 bases, leaving 1 base not matched to a gene. The length of the CDR3 is 15 residues. The full variable domain, its missing parts supplied by reference TRBV7-2 and TRBJ2-3, is GAGVSQSPSNKVTEKGKDVELRCDPISGHTALYWYRQSLGQGLEFLIYFQGNSAPDKSGLPSDRFSAERTGGSVSTLTIQRTQQEDSAVYLCASSLELAGTDTQYFGPGTRLTVL.